The table lists the clone carrying this T cell receptor (beta chain) with a count of one. Its specificity is unknown. These data belong to a study of T cell responses to AZD1222 COVID-19 vaccine. Study findings and constraints: Compared with day 0, the breadth and depth of the Spike-specific TCR repertoire rose significantly after two doses of AZD1222. A reported finding is that nearly half of spike-specific TCRs target unmutated variant regions. Scientists sampled the repertoires only once the peak T cell response had passed.

Trimming took off 7 bases at V and 1 base at J, with 7 bases between the two ends. The V gene's germline CDR1 is LNHDA and CDR2 SQIVND (reference sequence). CDR3 size: 12 residues. Sequencing used immunoSEQ multiplex PCR; TCRdb keeps in-frame clones, though not all of them. This sample has about 140,000 clones; 90% to 95% occur once, and the top ten carry about 4%. The chain employs TRBV19 and TRBJ1-1; no clear D. The source is an adult who received the AZD1222 COVID-19 vaccine. The sequencing used peripheral blood, collected 28 days after the second AZD1222 dose. The CDR3, as DNA: TGTGCCAGTAATTACAGGAACACTGAAGCTTTCTTT. It specifies CASNYRNTEAFF.